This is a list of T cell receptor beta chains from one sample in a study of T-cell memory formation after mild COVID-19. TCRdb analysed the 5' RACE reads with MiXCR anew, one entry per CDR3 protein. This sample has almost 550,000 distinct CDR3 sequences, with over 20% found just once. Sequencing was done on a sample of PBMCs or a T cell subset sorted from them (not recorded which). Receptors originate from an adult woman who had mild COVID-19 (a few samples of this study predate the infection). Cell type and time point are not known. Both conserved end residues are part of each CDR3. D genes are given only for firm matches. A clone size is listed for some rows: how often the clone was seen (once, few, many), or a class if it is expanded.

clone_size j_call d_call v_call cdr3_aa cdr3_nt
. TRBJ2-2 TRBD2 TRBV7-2 CASSLQSGAVGPGELFF TGTGCCAGCAGCTTACAGAGCGGGGCAGTGGGGCCCGGGGAGCTGTTTTTT
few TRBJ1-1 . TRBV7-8 CASSLGPGGVYTEAFF TGTGCCAGCAGCTTAGGGCCGGGGGGTGTTTACACTGAAGCTTTCTTT
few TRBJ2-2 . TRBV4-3 CASSRRSRRGNTGELFF TGCGCCAGCAGCCGAAGGTCCCGGCGGGGGAACACCGGGGAGCTGTTTTTT
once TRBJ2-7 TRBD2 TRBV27 CASSPSKRERNYEQYF TGTGCCAGCAGTCCCTCAAAGCGGGAGCGGAACTACGAGCAGTACTTC
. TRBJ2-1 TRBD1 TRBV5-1 CASSSDRGRGEQFF TGCGCCAGCAGCTCGGACAGGGGTCGGGGAGAGCAGTTCTTC
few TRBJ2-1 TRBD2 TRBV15 CATSQRGGNEQFF TGTGCCACCAGCCAGCGGGGGGGCAATGAGCAGTTCTTC
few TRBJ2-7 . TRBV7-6 CASSPGQHEQYF TGTGCCAGCAGCCCCGGGCAGCACGAGCAGTACTTC
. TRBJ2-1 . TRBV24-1 CATSDFGGPYNEQFF TGTGCCACCAGTGATTTTGGGGGGCCCTACAATGAGCAGTTCTTC
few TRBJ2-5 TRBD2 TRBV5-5 CASSRREDGETQYF TGTGCCAGCAGCCGCCGGGAGGATGGGGAGACCCAGTACTTC
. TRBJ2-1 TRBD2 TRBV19 CASSVLAGVYNEQFF TGTGCCAGTAGTGTACTAGCGGGAGTGTACAATGAGCAGTTCTTC
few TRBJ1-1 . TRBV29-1 CSVERGGTTEAFF TGCAGCGTTGAAAGGGGAGGCACCACTGAAGCTTTCTTT
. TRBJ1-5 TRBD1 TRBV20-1 CSARGTGASLPQHF TGCAGTGCTAGGGGGACAGGGGCATCCCTACCCCAGCATTTT
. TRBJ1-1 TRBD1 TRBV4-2 CASSQDRGLGAFF TGTGCCAGCAGCCAAGACAGGGGGCTTGGAGCTTTCTTT
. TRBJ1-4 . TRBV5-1 CASSLAPQATNEKLFF TGCGCCAGCAGCTTGGCCCCACAGGCAACTAATGAAAAACTGTTTTTT
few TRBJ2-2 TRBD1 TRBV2 CASRKQGPGELFF TGTGCCAGCAGGAAACAGGGGCCCGGGGAGCTGTTTTTT
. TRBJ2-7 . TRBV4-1 CASSQDQGRREQYF TGCGCCAGCAGCCAAGATCAGGGAAGGCGCGAGCAGTACTTC
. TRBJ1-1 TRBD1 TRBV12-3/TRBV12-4 CASSLGTGVVGAFF TGTGCCAGCAGTTTAGGGACAGGGGTAGTGGGGGCTTTCTTT